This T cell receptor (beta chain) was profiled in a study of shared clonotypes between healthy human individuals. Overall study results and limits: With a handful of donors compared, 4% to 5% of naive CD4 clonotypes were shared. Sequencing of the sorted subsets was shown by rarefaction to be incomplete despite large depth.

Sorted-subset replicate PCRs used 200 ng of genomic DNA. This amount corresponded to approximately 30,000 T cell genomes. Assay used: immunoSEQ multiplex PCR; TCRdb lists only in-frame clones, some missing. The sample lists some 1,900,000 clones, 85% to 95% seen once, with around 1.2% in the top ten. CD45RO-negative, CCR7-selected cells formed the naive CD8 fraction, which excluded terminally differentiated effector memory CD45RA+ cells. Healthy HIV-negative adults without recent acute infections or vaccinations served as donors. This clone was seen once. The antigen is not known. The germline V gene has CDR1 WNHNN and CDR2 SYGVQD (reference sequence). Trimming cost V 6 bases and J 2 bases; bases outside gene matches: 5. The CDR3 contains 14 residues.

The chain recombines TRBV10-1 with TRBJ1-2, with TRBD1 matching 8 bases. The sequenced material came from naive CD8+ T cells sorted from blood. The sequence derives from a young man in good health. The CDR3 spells CASSPGTGNYGYTF. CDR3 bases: TGCGCCAGCAGCCCCGGGACAGGAAACTATGGCTACACCTTC.